This T cell receptor beta chain was obtained from a study of T cell responses to AZD1222 COVID-19 vaccine. Profiling relied on immunoSEQ multiplex PCR, and the TCRdb table lists in-frame clones only, not all of them. The profile covers around 91,000 clones, with 70% to 90% appearing a single time and less than 20% taken by the ten largest. V was trimmed by 7 bases and J by 6 bases, leaving 19 bases between them. Germline CDR1 SNHLY, CDR2 FYNNEI. The CDR3 runs to 14 residues. The sequences come from peripheral blood, collected on day 0 of AZD1222 vaccination. The chain is built from TRBV2 and TRBJ2-7; the D gene is possibly TRBD2 (6 bases). The TCR originated in an adult in good health. The CDR3 sequence is CASTRGGVGREQYF. Here the CDR3 DNA reads TGTGCCAGCACTCGGGGCGGGGTCGGTCGCGAGCAGTACTTC.